The subject of this entry is one TCR beta chain. Method: immunoSEQ multiplex PCR; TCRdb's copy keeps in-frame clones and lacks some. Seen here are under 1,100,000 clones, roughly 80% observed once, and the top ten hold around 1.5%. The sample is drawn from a study of shared clonotypes between healthy human individuals. Trimming left V 1 base short and J 7 bases short, with 16 bases between. CDR1 and CDR2 (germline): SGHVS, FNYEAQ. This CDR3 has 15 residues. Sequences were obtained from memory CD4+ T cells sorted from blood. The subset denotes: CD45RA-negative fraction. This TCR was recovered from a young man in good health. This chain joins TRBV7-6 and TRBJ2-5; unclear D gene. In DNA form, the CDR3 reads TGTGCCAGCAGCTTAGACGGCAGTCGAGCAGGGACCCAGTACTTC. Translating gives CASSLDGSRAGTQYF.